This T cell receptor (beta chain) comes out of a study of cytomegalovirus exposure and HLA in healthy donors. Primers for the PCR totalled 60 Vbeta and 13 Jbeta. Only in-frame clones appear in the TCRdb table, and some are missing; sequencing was by immunoSEQ multiplex PCR. The sample yields over 150,000 clones, 75% to 85% seen once. This clone was seen a single time. The antigen is undetermined. Germline and junction disagree at one end, which may indicate a read error. General observations from the study: Segments of the TCR beta V type were, in most cases, productive about 87% or about 30% of the time in an earlier analysis. Sequences of the TCR beta chain were said to predict the HLA-A and HLA-B alleles of most subjects accurately. Per published reports, the classifier diagnosed cytomegalovirus status with high specificity and sensitivity.

CDR1 and CDR2 from the germline V gene are SEHNR and FQNEAQ (reference sequence). The CDR3 contains 14 residues. The origin of this receptor is a boy younger than 18 in good health and CMV-seronegative. The sequencing input was PBMCs. The genes are TRBV7-9 and TRBJ1-5, with 7 bases identical to TRBD1. The CDR3 region has the DNA TGTTCCAGCAGCTCACCACAGGGGAACCAGCCCCAGCATTTT. Amino acid sequence: CSSSSPQGNQPQHF.